Presented here are 6 T cell receptor beta chains from one specimen sequenced in a study of blood T cell repertoires in COVID-19. Here immunoSEQ multiplex PCR was the method, and the copy in TCRdb shows in-frame clones only, minus some. The top ten clones hold 6.2% of a sample with under 300,000 clones, about nine tenths of them seen once. Sequenced material: peripheral blood. The source is a man aged 55 to 70 with acute or convalescent COVID-19.

CDR3 amino acids: CASRPTGAGELFF. The CDR3 DNA reads TGTGCCAGTAGACCCACAGGCGCCGGGGAGCTGTTTTTT. The chain is built from TRBV19 and TRBJ2-2, with D perhaps TRBD1 (5 bases). V was trimmed by 6 bases and J by 6 bases, leaving 11 bases between them. The CDR3 length is 13 residues. Germline loops: CDR1 LNHDA, CDR2 SQIVND (reference sequence). Complete variable domain (other parts from reference TRBV19 and TRBJ2-2): DGGITQSPKYLFRKEGQNVTLSCEQNLNHDAMYWYRQDPGQGLRLIYYSQIVNDFQKGDIAEGYSVSREKKESFPLTVTSAQKNPTAFYLCASRPTGAGELFFGEGSRLTVL.

The chain links TRBV19 to TRBJ2-7; tentatively, D is TRBD1 (6 bases). CDR3 length equals 12 residues. The germline gives CDR1 LNHDA, CDR2 SQIVND (reference sequence). V lost 5 bases, J lost 7 bases, and 12 bases lay in between. The CDR3 DNA reads as TGTGCCAGTAGTCTCCTAGACAGGGAGCAGTACTTC. Encoded protein: CASSLLDREQYF. The full variable domain, rest sourced from reference TRBV19 and TRBJ2-7, is DGGITQSPKYLFRKEGQNVTLSCEQNLNHDAMYWYRQDPGQGLRLIYYSQIVNDFQKGDIAEGYSVSREKKESFPLTVTSAQKNPTAFYLCASSLLDREQYFGPGTRLTVT.

This clone came up a few times. The gene calls are TRBV7-2 and TRBJ2-1; 10 nucleotides line up with TRBD1. Losses at the gene ends were 3 bases for V and 9 bases for J; bases not matched to a gene: 8. The germline V gene has CDR1 SGHTA and CDR2 FQGNSA. The CDR3 has 15 residues. CDR3 bases: TGTGCCAGCAGCTTCGACAGGGGGCCTTTTGGTGAGCAGTTCTTC. Its translation is CASSFDRGPFGEQFF.

The chain has TRBV9 and TRBJ1-1; 8 nucleotides match TRBD1. Germline assignment: CDR1 SGDLS and CDR2 YYNGEE. The junction had 7 bases not matched to a gene; V was cut back by 0 bases and J by 3 bases. The CDR3 extends over 16 amino acids. CDR3 nucleotide sequence: TGTGCCAGCAGCGTAGAAGGGACAGGAGGCTACACTGAAGCTTTCTTT. Amino acids: CASSVEGTGGYTEAFF.

The sample holds a few counts of this clone. Here the CDR3 DNA reads TGTGCCACCAGCAGAGATGGGACTAGCGGCTACGAGCAGTACTTC. Protein sequence: CATSRDGTSGYEQYF. The chain employs TRBV15 and TRBJ2-7, with 11 bases identical to TRBD2. The CDR3 consists of 15 residues. Per germline, CDR1 LNHNV and CDR2 YYDKDF (reference sequence). Trimming took 0 bases from V and 3 from J; bases not matched to a gene: 1.

The table lists this clone with a few counts. The rearrangement links TRBV27 to TRBJ2-1, with D unresolved. Trimming removed 7 bases from V and 6 bases from J, with 10 bases in between. In germline, CDR1 is MNHEY, CDR2 SMNVEV (reference sequence). The CDR3 is made up of 12 amino acids. The CDR3 DNA sequence: TGTGCCAGCAACGCCGCTAGCAATGAGCAGTTCTTC. It codes for CASNAASNEQFF.